This entry lists 24 T cell receptor beta chains sequenced from one sample in a study of shared clonotypes between healthy human individuals. Some clones are missing from TCRdb's copy, which holds only in-frame ones; the method was immunoSEQ multiplex PCR. This repertoire shows 2 million to 2.5 million clones, 95% found once; its top ten account for approximately 0.13%. Sequencing used naive CD4+ T cells sorted from blood. Subset meaning: CD45RA+ positively selected. The origin of the receptors is a young man in good health.

The chain employs TRBV19 and TRBJ1-2; 11 bases are a match to TRBD1. After removal of 7 bases from V and 3 bases from J, the junction contained 4 bases not matched to a gene. Germline loops: CDR1 LNHDA, CDR2 SQIVND (reference sequence). There are 14 residues in the CDR3. For the CDR3, the DNA is TGTGCCAGTACTGAGGGACAGGGGGACTATGGCTACACCTTC. Translation: CASTEGQGDYGYTF. Filled out from reference TRBV19 and TRBJ1-2, the complete variable domain reads DGGITQSPKYLFRKEGQNVTLSCEQNLNHDAMYWYRQDPGQGLRLIYYSQIVNDFQKGDIAEGYSVSREKKESFPLTVTSAQKNPTAFYLCASTEGQGDYGYTFGSGTRLTVV.

This chain joins TRBV30 and TRBJ2-7; D call uncertain. This CDR3 spans 13 amino acids. The germline V and J ends were trimmed by 0 bases and 3 bases, with 9 bases remaining between them. From germline, CDR1 is GTSNPN and CDR2 SVGIG (reference sequence). CDR3 nucleotides: TGTGCCTGGAGTGTATACCGGTTCTACGAGCAGTACTTC. Its protein is CAWSVYRFYEQYF.

This chain joins TRBV9 and TRBJ1-1; D is ambiguous. V shed 2 bases and J shed 2 bases, with 13 bases lying between them. The CDR3 runs to 15 residues. The germline CDR1 and CDR2 sequences are SGDLS and YYNGEE. In DNA, the CDR3 is TGTGCCAGCAGCGTTAGTTCGAAGGGTAACACTGAAGCTTTCTTT. Amino acids: CASSVSSKGNTEAFF.

This rearrangement joins TRBV9 to TRBJ1-3; tentatively, D is TRBD1 (5 bases). CDR3 length: 13 residues. The germline CDR1 and CDR2 sequences are SGDLS and YYNGEE. Between the trimmed V and J ends, which lost 0 bases and 7 bases, there was a span of 8 bases. CDR3 residues: CASSVEGTNTIYF. Written as DNA, the CDR3 is TGTGCCAGCAGCGTAGAGGGGACTAACACCATATATTTT.

The chain couples TRBV2 to TRBJ2-5; 8 positions agree with TRBD1. Trimming at V came to 4 bases and at J to 5 bases, leaving 6 bases not matched to a gene. This CDR3 region has 14 residues. Germline CDR1 and CDR2: SNHLY and FYNNEI. The CDR3 is CASSGQGPGETQYF. The CDR3 bases are TGTGCCAGCAGTGGACAGGGGCCGGGGGAGACCCAGTACTTC.

The chain couples TRBV7-2 to TRBJ2-2; TRBD2 matches at 9 bases. V shed 2 bases, J shed 8 bases, and the junction held 9 bases outside the gene matches. The CDR3 consists of 16 residues. Germline V CDR1 and CDR2: SGHTA, FQGNSA. CDR3 protein: CASSLSPSGNLGELFF. The DNA for the CDR3 is TGTGCCAGCAGCTTAAGCCCTAGCGGGAATCTTGGGGAGCTGTTTTTT.

This clone was recorded once. The chain recombines TRBV6-6 with TRBJ1-3; no definite D call. This CDR3 is built from 16 residues. Looked up from germline, CDR1 is MNHNY and CDR2 is SVGAGI (reference sequence). With 0 bases removed from V and 2 bases from J, the gap between germline ends came to 11 bases. The CDR3 loop reads CASSYSTQFAGNTIYF. In DNA form, the CDR3 reads TGTGCCAGCAGTTACTCGACACAGTTCGCTGGAAACACCATATATTTT.

The V call is TRBV5-1, the J call TRBJ1-1; a possible D gene is TRBD1 (6 bases). Per germline, CDR1 SGHRS and CDR2 YFSETQ. The V and J ends lost 3 bases and 4 bases respectively, with 16 bases between them. The CDR3 has 15 residues. The CDR3 DNA follows: TGCGCCAGCAGCTCCCGGACAGCTGGTGGCACTGAAGCTTTCTTT. This encodes CASSSRTAGGTEAFF.

The chain uses TRBV10-3 and TRBJ1-5, with D hard to call. The CDR3 totals 13 residues. The germline gives CDR1 ENHRY, CDR2 SYGVKD. V was pared by 0 bases and J by 6 bases, with 6 bases between. CDR3 sequence reads: CAISESEVQPQHF. The CDR3 coding sequence is TGTGCCATCAGTGAGTCGGAGGTTCAGCCCCAGCATTTT.

The chain carries TRBV30 and TRBJ1-5, with TRBD1 matching 9 bases. Losses at the gene ends were 3 bases for V and 11 bases for J; bases not matched to a gene: 8. The CDR3 is 13 residues long. Germline loops: CDR1 GTSNPN, CDR2 SVGIG (reference sequence). CDR3 sequence: CAWRIGTGRTQHF. CDR3 nucleotide sequence: TGTGCCTGGAGGATAGGGACAGGGAGGACCCAGCATTTT.

This chain joins TRBV5-6 and TRBJ1-4, with D possibly matching TRBD1 (6 bases). Germline V gene data show CDR1 as SGHDT and CDR2 as YYEEEE. The CDR3 spans 14 residues. V lost 3 bases and J lost 8, with 14 bases in between. CDR3 sequence (DNA): TGTGCCAGCAGCTCCACCTCGGACAGCGAAAAACTGTTTTTT. It encodes CASSSTSDSEKLFF.

This rearrangement joins TRBV5-1 to TRBJ2-7; D possibly corresponds to TRBD1 (5 bases). V shed 4 bases and J shed 0 bases, with 17 bases lying between them. CDR1 and CDR2 from the germline V gene are SGHRS and YFSETQ. There are 16 residues in the CDR3. The CDR3 nucleotides are TGCGCCAGCAGCCTCCAGCCATCTGGGGCCTCCTACGAGCAGTACTTC. It yields the protein CASSLQPSGASYEQYF.

This clone was counted once. V is TRBV19 and J is TRBJ1-1; 7 nucleotides match TRBD1. There are 15 residues in the CDR3. CDR1 LNHDA and CDR2 SQIVND come from the germline V gene (reference sequence). The J segment lost 8 bases and the V segment lost 0 bases, leaving 9 bases of the junction unmatched. CDR3 sequence reads: CASSIDRQGGIEAFF. The DNA of the CDR3 is TGTGCCAGTAGTATAGATCGACAGGGAGGAATAGAAGCTTTCTTT.

This clone was picked up one time. This sample includes further DNA sequences coding for the same CDR3. The J gene is TRBJ2-7, the V gene TRBV6-5; D perhaps matches TRBD1 (5 bases). Trimming cost V 0 bases and J 0 bases, with 9 bases left between them. Germline V gene sequence: CDR1 MNHEY, CDR2 SVGAGI. This CDR3 is built from 15 residues. CDR3 sequence reads: CASSYSGQGSYEQYF. For the CDR3, the DNA is TGTGCCAGCAGTTACTCGGGGCAGGGCTCCTACGAGCAGTACTTC.

The chain combines TRBV6-6 with TRBJ2-7; TRBD1 is a possible D gene (7 bases). This CDR3 is built from 13 residues. Trimming pared 4 bases from V and 7 bases from J, leaving 14 bases between. The germline V gene encodes CDR1 MNHNY and CDR2 SVGAGI (reference sequence). The CDR3 sequence: CASSSGGSGEQYF. In DNA form, the CDR3 reads TGTGCCAGCAGTTCAGGGGGGTCGGGGGAGCAGTACTTC.

This clone was detected only once. V and J are TRBV29-1 and TRBJ1-1; 10 bases fit TRBD1. Germline V lookup: CDR1 SQVTM, CDR2 ANQGSEA. The CDR3 has 13 residues. Unmatched junction bases numbered 10, after V lost 5 bases and J lost 10 bases. CDR3: CSVLPTGGSGAFF. CDR3 in DNA: TGCAGCGTTTTACCGACAGGGGGCTCCGGAGCTTTCTTT.

For this clone: Other DNA sequences in the sample encode the same CDR3. The J gene is TRBJ2-2, the V gene TRBV7-2; tentatively, D is TRBD1 (5 bases). V was clipped by 2 bases and J by 5 bases, with 6 bases between them. This CDR3 is 13 amino acids long. Germline V gene data show CDR1 as SGHTA and CDR2 as FQGNSA. CDR3: CASSLRGTGELFF. The CDR3 DNA is TGTGCCAGCAGCTTAAGGGGAACCGGGGAGCTGTTTTTT.

The V call is TRBV11-2, the J call TRBJ1-1, with D possibly matching TRBD1 (5 bases). Trimming removed 3 bases at V and 6 bases at J, with 17 bases between. The V gene's germline CDR1 is SGHAT and CDR2 FQNNGV. The CDR3 spans 15 residues. The CDR3 spells CASSFRGEYISEAFF. The CDR3 DNA is TGTGCCAGCAGCTTTCGGGGGGAGTATATATCTGAAGCTTTCTTT.

V gene TRBV6-6 combines with J gene TRBJ1-4; 7 nucleotides line up with TRBD1. Germline CDR1 and CDR2: MNHNY and SVGAGI (reference sequence). This CDR3 has 14 residues. V lost 4 bases and J lost 6; bases outside the gene matches: 5. The CDR3 here is CASSLTGRYEKLFF. CDR3 in DNA: TGTGCCAGCAGTTTGACAGGGAGATATGAAAAACTGTTTTTT.

The rearrangement joins TRBV10-3 to TRBJ1-5; 8 bases are a match to TRBD1. CDR1 and CDR2 (germline): ENHRY, SYGVKD. The CDR3 extends over 13 amino acids. J was trimmed by 10 bases and V by 6 bases; bases with no gene match: 8. The CDR3 region is CAIRTPGQGPQHF. Written as DNA, the CDR3 is TGTGCCATCAGGACACCCGGACAGGGCCCCCAGCATTTT.

This clone was found once. This chain uses TRBV28 with TRBJ1-2; tentatively, D is TRBD1 (6 bases). Germline-derived CDR1 and CDR2 are MDHEN and SYDVKM. Trimming pared 3 bases from V and 1 base from J, leaving 21 bases between. This CDR3 is 18 amino acids long. CDR3 DNA sequence: TGTGCCAGCAGTTTCGCCGGGGCCAGGGGATTGGGTAACTATGGCTACACCTTC. Amino acid sequence: CASSFAGARGLGNYGYTF.

In regard to this clone: Other DNA sequences of this sample code for an identical CDR3. V gene TRBV29-1 combines with J gene TRBJ1-3; unclear D gene. The CDR3 totals 12 residues. From germline, CDR1 is SQVTM and CDR2 ANQGSEA. Trimming took off 6 bases at V and 0 bases at J, with 6 bases between the two ends. The CDR3 DNA sequence: TGCAGCGTGGGCAGCTCTGGAAACACCATATATTTT. Translating gives CSVGSSGNTIYF.

This rearrangement joins TRBV28 to TRBJ1-2; D ambiguous. The germline gives CDR1 MDHEN, CDR2 SYDVKM. V gave up 7 bases and J gave up 6 bases, with 21 bases separating them. This CDR3 contains 15 residues. The CDR3 DNA follows: TGTGCCAGCACCTCCAATCAAAGGGCCGTCCATGGCTACACCTTC. Protein: CASTSNQRAVHGYTF.

This clone was observed a single time. V is TRBV30 and J is TRBJ1-5; no firm D call. This CDR3 is built from 14 residues. The V end was cut by 1 base, the J end by 4 bases, with 11 bases between. From germline, CDR1 is GTSNPN and CDR2 SVGIG (reference sequence). CDR3 sequence (DNA): TGTGCCTGGAGTGGTGGGTTCTGGAATCAGCCCCAGCATTTT. Translated, it gives CAWSGGFWNQPQHF.